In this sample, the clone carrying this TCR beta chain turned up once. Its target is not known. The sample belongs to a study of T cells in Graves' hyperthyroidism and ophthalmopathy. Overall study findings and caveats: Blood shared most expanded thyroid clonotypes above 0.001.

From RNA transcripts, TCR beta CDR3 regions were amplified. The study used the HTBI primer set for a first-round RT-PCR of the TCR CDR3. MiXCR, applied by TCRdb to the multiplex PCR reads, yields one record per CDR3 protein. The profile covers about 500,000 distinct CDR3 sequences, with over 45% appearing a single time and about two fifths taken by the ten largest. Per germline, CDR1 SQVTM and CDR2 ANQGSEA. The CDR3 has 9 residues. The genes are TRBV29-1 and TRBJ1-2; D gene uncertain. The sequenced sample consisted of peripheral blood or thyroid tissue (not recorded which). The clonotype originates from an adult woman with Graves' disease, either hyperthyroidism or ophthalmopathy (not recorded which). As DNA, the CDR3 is TGCAGTTTGATGGGTGGCTACACCTTC. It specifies CSLMGGYTF.